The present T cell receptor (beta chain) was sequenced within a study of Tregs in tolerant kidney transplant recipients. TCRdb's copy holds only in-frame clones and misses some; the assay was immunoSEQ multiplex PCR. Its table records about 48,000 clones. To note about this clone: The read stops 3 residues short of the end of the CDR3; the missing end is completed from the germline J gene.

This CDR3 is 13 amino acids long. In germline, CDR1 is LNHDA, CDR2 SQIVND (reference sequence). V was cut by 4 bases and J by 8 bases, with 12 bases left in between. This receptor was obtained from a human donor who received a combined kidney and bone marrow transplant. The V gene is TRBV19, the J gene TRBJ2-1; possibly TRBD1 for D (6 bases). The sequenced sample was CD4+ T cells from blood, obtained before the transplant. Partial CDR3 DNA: TGTGCCAGTAGTACCCACAGGGTAGATGAG. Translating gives CASSTHRVDE. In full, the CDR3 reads CASSTHRVDEQFF.